The 29 T cell receptor beta chains reported below all come from one sample, sequenced in a study of T-cell memory formation after mild COVID-19 (dated by TCRdb to the early 2020s). Library preparation was by 5' RACE. The reads were generated on an Illumina NovaSeq 6000. TCRdb handled the public reads itself, with Q25 trimming in fastp and clone calling in MiXCR, and kept productive beta chains. Each CDR3 protein appears once, grouped with its most common genes and DNA. Recorded for this sample are some 210,000 distinct CDR3 sequences; approximately 16% of them occurred a single time. The top ten hold roughly 2.4% of the sample. The sequenced sample consisted of PBMCs or a T cell subset sorted from them (not recorded which). The origin of the receptors is an adult woman who had mild COVID-19 (a few samples of this study predate the infection). The sample titles of this study are shuffled in the database, so cell type and time point are left out; the donor was told from shared clones.

At least ten counts were recorded for this clonotype. In DNA, the CDR3 is TGTGCCAGCAGTCCCGGGACAGGCGCCTACGAGCAGTACTTC. It yields the protein CASSPGTGAYEQYF. The chain has TRBV9 and TRBJ2-7; TRBD1 matches 8 bases. V lost 5 bases to trimming and J lost 2 bases; unmatched junction nucleotides: 6. The CDR3 is made up of 14 amino acids. Germline-derived CDR1 and CDR2 are SGDLS and YYNGEE. The full variable domain, its missing parts supplied by reference TRBV9 and TRBJ2-7, is DSGVTQTPKHLITATGQRVTLRCSPRSGDLSVYWYQQSLDQGLQFLIQYYNGEERAKGNILERFSAQQFPDLHSELNLSSLELGDSALYFCASSPGTGAYEQYFGPGTRLTVT.

This clonotype was detected a few times. J is TRBJ1-5 and V is TRBV6-2 or TRBV6-3; the D is unclear. The CDR3 totals 14 residues. V lost 0 bases and J 6 bases, leaving 9 bases between the germline ends. Germline CDR1 is MNHEY and CDR2 is SVGEGT. The CDR3 sequence is CASSYSTKSQPQHF. In DNA form, the CDR3 reads TGTGCCAGCAGTTACTCGACTAAAAGTCAGCCCCAGCATTTT.

This clonotype has a handful of counts. The chain links TRBV6-5 to TRBJ2-2, with D unresolved. V was clipped by 3 bases and J by 6 bases, with 5 bases between them. Looked up from germline, CDR1 is MNHEY and CDR2 is SVGAGI. The CDR3 length is 12 residues. The CDR3 DNA is TGTGCCAGCAGTTATATTGCCGGGGAGCTGTTTTTT. Translation: CASSYIAGELFF.

V and J are TRBV5-5 and TRBJ1-1; D not resolved. V was clipped by 4 bases and J by 1 base, with 8 bases between them. This CDR3 comprises 13 residues. Germline values: CDR1 SGHKS, CDR2 YYEKEE (reference sequence). The CDR3 loop is CASSARWNTEAFF. CDR3 coding DNA: TGTGCCAGCAGCGCCAGATGGAACACTGAAGCTTTCTTT.

This clonotype came up a few times. The chain carries TRBV19 and TRBJ2-1, with D hard to call. V was shortened by 6 bases and J by 13 bases, with 13 bases between the two germline ends. Looked up from germline, CDR1 is LNHDA and CDR2 is SQIVND (reference sequence). The CDR3 extends over 11 amino acids. The CDR3 DNA reads as TGTGCCAGTAGGTTCCGAACGGACCAGTTCTTC. Amino acid sequence: CASRFRTDQFF.

CDR3: CASSPHTGNTEAFF. CDR3 DNA: TGTGCCAGCAGCCCCCACACAGGGAACACTGAAGCTTTCTTT. This chain links TRBV3-1 with TRBJ1-1, with a tentative D call TRBD1 (5 bases). V gave up 4 bases and J gave up 1 base, with 10 bases separating them. The CDR3 loop spans 14 amino acids. The V gene's germline CDR1 is LGHDT and CDR2 YNNKEL (reference sequence).

This clonotype was observed a few times. The chain recombines TRBV5-1 with TRBJ2-2, with D tentatively TRBD1 (5 bases). Between the trimmed V and J ends, which lost 1 base and 4 bases, there was a span of 8 bases. CDR1 is SGHRS, CDR2 YFSETQ, per germline. CDR3 length equals 14 residues. The CDR3 here is CASSLSGSTGELFF. CDR3 in DNA: TGCGCCAGCAGCTTGTCAGGGTCCACCGGGGAGCTGTTTTTT.

The chain uses TRBV12-3 or TRBV12-4 and TRBJ1-5; unclear D gene. The length of the CDR3 is 16 residues. Trimming removed 6 bases at V and 1 base at J, with 16 bases between. CDR3 protein: CASSPERGVSNQPQHF. The CDR3 coding sequence is TGTGCCAGCAGCCCTGAGCGGGGAGTCAGCAATCAGCCCCAGCATTTT.

This clonotype showed up just a few times. The V and J genes are TRBV24-1 and TRBJ2-7, with 7 bases fitting TRBD1. The CDR3 consists of 13 residues. Looked up from germline, CDR1 is KGHDR and CDR2 is SFDVKD. With V trimmed by 3 bases and J by 3 bases, 1 base remained unmatched. CDR3 protein: CATSDTGVYEQYF. The CDR3 DNA reads as TGTGCCACCAGTGATACAGGGGTCTACGAGCAGTACTTC.

The chain joins TRBV5-6 to TRBJ2-3, with TRBD2 as a possible D gene (5 bases). Trimming stripped 0 bases from V and 2 bases from J, with 10 bases between. Germline CDR1 SGHDT, CDR2 YYEEEE. The CDR3 has 15 amino acids. As DNA, the CDR3 is TGTGCCAGCAGCTTGGGGGAGCGACCCACAGATACGCAGTATTTT. This gives the protein CASSLGERPTDTQYF.

The gene calls are TRBV5-5 and TRBJ2-1, with TRBD1 matching 10 bases. The length of the CDR3 is 15 residues. Per the germline V gene, CDR1 is SGHKS and CDR2 is YYEKEE (reference sequence). V lost 7 bases and J lost 5; bases outside the gene matches: 9. CDR3 sequence: CASGRLGQGNNEQFF. In DNA form, the CDR3 reads TGTGCCAGCGGCCGTTTGGGACAGGGGAACAATGAGCAGTTCTTC.

At least ten counts were recorded for this clonotype. The V and J genes are TRBV24-1 and TRBJ1-5; a possible D gene is TRBD1 (5 bases). Germline values: CDR1 KGHDR, CDR2 SFDVKD. This CDR3 has 14 residues. V lost 5 bases and J 7 bases, leaving 14 bases between the germline ends. In nucleotides, the CDR3 is TGTGCCACCAGTGCCCTAGGGGTAGGGCAGCCCCAGCATTTT. It is translated as CATSALGVGQPQHF.

This clonotype was seen a few times. The chain joins TRBV24-1 to TRBJ2-3; no clear D. V was trimmed by 3 bases and J by 2 bases, leaving 5 bases between them. This CDR3 is built from 13 residues. CDR1 and CDR2 from the germline V gene are KGHDR and SFDVKD. CDR3 region: CATSDPTTDTQYF. The CDR3 nucleotides are TGTGCCACCAGTGATCCCACCACAGATACGCAGTATTTT.

At least ten counts were recorded for this clonotype. The V gene is TRBV12-3 or TRBV12-4, the J gene TRBJ2-1, with D possibly TRBD2 on 5 matching bases. This CDR3 spans 15 amino acids. Trimming stripped 6 bases from V and 0 bases from J, with 12 bases between. CDR3 region: CASSKDSSSYNEQFF. The CDR3 bases are TGTGCCAGCAGCAAGGACTCGAGCTCCTACAATGAGCAGTTCTTC.

This clonotype was seen repeatedly, ten times or more. The J gene is TRBJ2-7, the V gene TRBV6-6; D is unclear. Trimming pared 7 bases from V and 2 bases from J, leaving 9 bases between. This CDR3 has 12 amino acids. The germline V gene encodes CDR1 MNHNY and CDR2 SVGAGI (reference sequence). The CDR3 region is CASISETYEQYF. For the CDR3, the DNA is TGTGCCAGCATCTCGGAGACCTACGAGCAGTACTTC.

This rearrangement joins TRBV6-2 or TRBV6-3 to TRBJ1-5, with 11 nucleotides matching TRBD1. CDR3 length: 15 residues. Germline values: CDR1 MNHEY, CDR2 SVGEGT. V trimming: 7 bases; J trimming: 6 bases; junction bases outside the gene matches: 8. CDR3 coding DNA: TGTGCCAGCACTACCCGGACAGGGGGCGGTCAGCCCCAGCATTTT. It codes for CASTTRTGGGQPQHF.

This clonotype was recorded many times. The chain couples TRBV19 to TRBJ2-7; D not certain. There are 14 residues in the CDR3. With 4 bases removed from V and 0 bases from J, the gap between germline ends came to 10 bases. Germline V gives CDR1 LNHDA, CDR2 SQIVND (reference sequence). The CDR3 loop is CASSKPGLSYEQYF. The CDR3 DNA reads as TGTGCCAGTAGTAAGCCAGGTCTCTCCTACGAGCAGTACTTC.

The rearrangement links TRBV10-3 to TRBJ1-1; weak D call: TRBD1 (5 bases). The V and J ends lost 7 bases and 0 bases respectively, with 9 bases between them. From germline, CDR1 is ENHRY and CDR2 SYGVKD. The CDR3 is 13 amino acids. CDR3 sequence reads: CAINVDMNTEAFF. The CDR3 DNA reads TGTGCCATCAACGTGGACATGAACACTGAAGCTTTCTTT.

V is TRBV5-4 and J is TRBJ2-7, with D perhaps matching TRBD1 or TRBD2 (5 bases each). The length of the CDR3 is 12 residues. Trimming removed 5 bases at V and 4 bases at J, with 10 bases between. From germline, CDR1 is SGHNT and CDR2 YYREEE (reference sequence). CDR3 protein: CASRGEGYEQYF. The CDR3 DNA sequence: TGTGCCAGCAGGGGGGAAGGGTACGAGCAGTACTTC.

The chain recombines TRBV18 with TRBJ2-7, with 11 bases identical to TRBD1. The CDR3 is made up of 14 amino acids. CDR1 and CDR2 (germline): KGHSH, LQKENI. Trimming cost V 3 bases and J 5 bases; bases outside gene matches: 3. The chain's CDR3 is CASSPGTGGNEQYF. The CDR3 DNA is TGTGCCAGCTCACCTGGGACAGGGGGGAACGAGCAGTACTTC.

The rearrangement links TRBV7-9 to TRBJ2-7, with TRBD2 matching over 14 bases. CDR3 size: 17 residues. Germline V gene lookup returns CDR1 SEHNR and CDR2 FQNEAQ (reference sequence). V lost 0 bases to trimming and J lost 2 bases; unmatched junction nucleotides: 3. CDR3: CASSLALGLAGAYEQYF. DNA of the CDR3: TGTGCCAGCAGCTTAGCTTTGGGACTAGCGGGGGCCTACGAGCAGTACTTC.

This clonotype was observed a handful of times. V and J are TRBV24-1 and TRBJ2-1; 7 bases line up with TRBD1. Losses at the gene ends were 7 bases for V and 9 bases for J; bases not matched to a gene: 8. Germline CDR1 KGHDR, CDR2 SFDVKD. There are 13 residues in the CDR3. Here the CDR3 DNA reads TGTGCCACCAGCGCAGGGGGTCCGGGTGAGCAGTTCTTC. This sequence encodes CATSAGGPGEQFF.

In this sample, this clonotype turned up a few times. J is TRBJ2-7 and V is TRBV5-1; 11 nucleotides agree with TRBD1. Germline CDR1 reads SGHRS; CDR2 reads YFSETQ. J lost 7 bases, V lost 7 bases, and 7 bases had no gene match. This CDR3 is 13 amino acids long. The CDR3 spells CASAKDRGHEQYF. The CDR3 coding sequence is TGCGCCAGCGCTAAGGACAGGGGGCATGAGCAGTACTTC.

V and J are TRBV12-3 or TRBV12-4 and TRBJ1-1, with unresolved D. This CDR3 comprises 10 residues. V was pared by 5 bases and J by 8 bases, with 6 bases between. The CDR3 sequence is CASSNSEAFF. The DNA of the CDR3 is TGTGCCAGCAGTAACTCGGAAGCTTTCTTT.

This chain connects TRBV5-6 to TRBJ2-3; D is unclear. The V end lost 0 bases, the J end lost 0 bases, and 8 bases lay between the germline ends. This CDR3 has 15 residues. Germline CDR1 is SGHDT and CDR2 is YYEEEE. The DNA for the CDR3 is TGTGCCAGCAGCTTGGTCCGTCTAAGCACAGATACGCAGTATTTT. Protein: CASSLVRLSTDTQYF.

This clonotype was counted between two and nine times. The chain joins TRBV4-3 to TRBJ1-2, with D unclear. V lost 2 bases and J lost 8, with 12 bases in between. The length of the CDR3 is 13 residues. Germline CDR1 reads LGHNA; CDR2 reads YSLEER. The CDR3 reads CASSQPGAGGYTF. The DNA of the CDR3 is TGCGCCAGCAGCCAACCCGGCGCTGGAGGCTACACCTTC.

The table lists this clonotype with a few counts. The V call is TRBV14, the J call TRBJ1-3; no definite D call. V gave up 0 bases and J gave up 0 bases, with 9 bases separating them. Germline loops: CDR1 SGHDN, CDR2 FVKESK. The CDR3 totals 16 residues. CDR3 residues: CASSQEGSYSGNTIYF. The CDR3 DNA is TGTGCCAGCAGCCAAGAGGGCAGCTACTCTGGAAACACCATATATTTT.

The chain has TRBV4-1 and TRBJ2-1; TRBD1 matches at 8 bases. CDR3 length: 15 amino acids. Losses at the gene ends were 8 bases for V and 1 base for J; bases not matched to a gene: 7. Germline loops: CDR1 MGHRA, CDR2 YSYEKL. The CDR3 protein is CASGPGQGSYNEQFF. The CDR3 region has the DNA TGCGCCAGCGGTCCTGGACAGGGTTCCTACAATGAGCAGTTCTTC.

This clonotype was counted a single time. V usage is TRBV27 and J usage is TRBJ2-2; 10 bases are shared with TRBD2. CDR1 is MNHEY, CDR2 SMNVEV, per germline (reference sequence). Trimming at V came to 3 bases and at J to 3 bases, leaving 1 base not matched to a gene. The CDR3 has 15 amino acids. CDR3 coding DNA: TGTGCCAGCAGTTTTAGCGGGAGGTACACCGGGGAGCTGTTTTTT. It yields the protein CASSFSGRYTGELFF.